The present T cell receptor (beta chain) was sequenced within a study of early T cells in non-severe SARS-CoV-2 infection. This clonotype was observed a few times. With V trimmed by 0 bases and J by 5 bases, 4 bases remained unmatched. The length of the CDR3 is 14 residues. Germline CDR1 SGHRS, CDR2 YFSETQ. TCRdb re-called the 5' RACE reads through MiXCR, storing one row per CDR3 protein. The sample lists some 96,000 distinct CDR3 sequences; around 10% were seen once. The chain is built from TRBV5-1 and TRBJ2-7; 8 bases fit TRBD1. The sample in question was whole blood, obtained at baseline. This clonotype originated in an adult who was a healthcare worker with PCR-confirmed SARS-CoV-2 infection or an uninfected control (not recorded which). As DNA, the CDR3 is TGCGCCAGCAGCTTGGAGGACAGGGTCAACGAGCAGTACTTC. Translated: CASSLEDRVNEQYF. The complete variable domain, with remaining parts taken from reference TRBV5-1 and TRBJ2-7, reads KAGVTQTPRYLIKTRGQQVTLSCSPISGHRSVSWYQQTPGQGLQFLFEYFSETQRNKGNFPGRFSGRQFSNSRSEMNVSTLELGDSALYLCASSLEDRVNEQYFGPGTRLTVT.